This record covers a single T cell receptor beta chain. Profiling relied on immunoSEQ multiplex PCR, and the TCRdb table lists in-frame clones only, not all of them. This table holds 65,000 to 90,000 clones, approximately 87% found once. This sample stems from a study of cytotoxic CD8 clonotypes in ibrutinib-treated CLL. The source material was PBMCs, sampled after 24 months of ibrutinib treatment. The source of this sequence is a human donor with chronic lymphocytic leukemia.

The chain's CDR3 is CASSILSGSYYNEQFF. The CDR3 coding sequence is TGCGCCAGCAGCATCCTTAGCGGGAGCTACTACAATGAGCAGTTCTTC. The chain has TRBV5-1 and TRBJ2-1; the match to TRBD2 covers 9 bases. Losses at the gene ends were 4 bases for V and 3 bases for J; bases not matched to a gene: 8. The length of the CDR3 is 16 residues. Germline loops: CDR1 SGHRS, CDR2 YFSETQ. The full variable domain, with the rest looked up from reference TRBV5-1 and TRBJ2-1, is KAGVTQTPRYLIKTRGQQVTLSCSPISGHRSVSWYQQTPGQGLQFLFEYFSETQRNKGNFPGRFSGRQFSNSRSEMNVSTLELGDSALYLCASSILSGSYYNEQFFGPGTRLTVL.